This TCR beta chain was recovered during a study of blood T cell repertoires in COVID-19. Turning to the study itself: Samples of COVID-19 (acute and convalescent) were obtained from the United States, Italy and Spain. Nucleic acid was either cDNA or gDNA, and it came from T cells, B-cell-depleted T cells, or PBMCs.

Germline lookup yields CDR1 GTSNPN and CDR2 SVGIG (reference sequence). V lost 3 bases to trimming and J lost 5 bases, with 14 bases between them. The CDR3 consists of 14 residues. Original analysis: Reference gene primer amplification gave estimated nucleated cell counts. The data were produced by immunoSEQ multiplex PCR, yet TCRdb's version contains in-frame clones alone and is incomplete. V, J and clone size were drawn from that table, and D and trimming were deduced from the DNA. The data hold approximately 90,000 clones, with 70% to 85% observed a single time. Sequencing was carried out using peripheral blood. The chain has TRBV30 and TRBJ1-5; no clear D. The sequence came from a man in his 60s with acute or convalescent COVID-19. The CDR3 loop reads CAWSFGSSDQPQHF. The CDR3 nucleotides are TGTGCCTGGAGCTTCGGTTCATCGGATCAGCCCCAGCATTTT.